Listed below are T cell receptor beta chains from one sample, sequenced in a study of T-cell memory formation after mild COVID-19. TCRdb re-called the 5' RACE reads through MiXCR, storing one row per CDR3 protein. This sample has about 360,000 distinct CDR3 sequences, with roughly an eighth found just once. The source material was PBMCs or a T cell subset sorted from them (not recorded which). The source is a man aged 18 to 30 who had mild COVID-19 (a few samples of this study predate the infection). Cell type and time point are not known. Each CDR3 is given with its conserved first and last residue. A D gene is named only where the DNA matches it firmly. Size tells how often a clone was seen (once, few, many) or the class of an expanded clone, and some rows leave it out.

>NA|TRBV6-2/TRBV6-3|few|TRBJ2-1
TGTGCCAGCAGCCCGCACGTGGGGAAAAATGAGCAGTTCTTC
CASSPHVGKNEQFF
>NA|TRBV7-2|few|TRBJ2-3
TGTGCCAGCAGCTTCTATAGGGATACGCAGTATTTT
CASSFYRDTQYF
>NA|TRBV19|NA|TRBJ1-5
TGTGCCAGTAGTATAATGGTGCAGGGTGATCAGCCCCAGCATTTT
CASSIMVQGDQPQHF
>NA|TRBV4-2|many|TRBJ2-1
TGTGCCAGCAGCCAAGATCCGGGGGCCTCCTACAATGAGCAGTTCTTC
CASSQDPGASYNEQFF
>NA|TRBV6-5|NA|TRBJ2-3
TGTGCCAGCAGCCGATATTGGGGAGGTAGCACAGATACGCAGTATTTT
CASSRYWGGSTDTQYF
>TRBD1|TRBV12-3/TRBV12-4|NA|TRBJ1-1
TGTGCCAGCAGAAAGACAGGGGACACTGAAGCTTTCTTT
CASRKTGDTEAFF
>NA|TRBV21-1|few|TRBJ1-2
TGTGCCAGCAGCAAAGGCCCGAGACAGGGGGCGGGTAACTATGGCTACACCTTC
CASSKGPRQGAGNYGYTF
>TRBD1|TRBV15|NA|TRBJ1-5
TGTGCCACCAGCGAACAGGGACAGGTTGGTCAGCCCCAGCATTTT
CATSEQGQVGQPQHF
>TRBD2|TRBV7-2|many|TRBJ2-7
TGTGCCAGCAGCTCCTTAGCGGGGGGCTGGGACTACGAGCAGTACTTC
CASSSLAGGWDYEQYF
>NA|TRBV18|NA|TRBJ2-7
TGTGCCAGCTCACCCGGGAGTCGGGAGCAGTACTTC
CASSPGSREQYF
>NA|TRBV6-2/TRBV6-3|NA|TRBJ2-2
TGTGCCAGCAGTTCAACTACAGGGTCCGGGGAGCTGTTTTTT
CASSSTTGSGELFF
>TRBD1|TRBV18|few|TRBJ2-7
TGTGCCAGCTCACCATTAGGACAGGGGGCAACGTACGAGCAGTACTTC
CASSPLGQGATYEQYF
>TRBD1|TRBV5-1|many|TRBJ2-5
TGCGCCACCGGGGACAGAGTTTCCGAGACCCAGTACTTC
CATGDRVSETQYF
>TRBD1|TRBV30|NA|TRBJ1-1
TGTGCCTGGAACAGGGGGGGTGATACTGAAGCTTTCTTT
CAWNRGGDTEAFF
>TRBD1|TRBV5-1|NA|TRBJ2-7
TGCGCCAGCAGCTTGGCAGGGGGTGTCGACGAGCAGTACTTC
CASSLAGGVDEQYF
>NA|TRBV7-6|few|TRBJ2-6
TGTGCCAGCAGCTTAGGTTTGAAGACCTCTGGGGCCAACGTCCTGACTTTC
CASSLGLKTSGANVLTF
>NA|TRBV29-1|few|TRBJ2-7
TGCAGCGTTGTTCGCCCGGGGCGGTACGAGCAGTACTTC
CSVVRPGRYEQYF
>TRBD1|TRBV5-1|NA|TRBJ1-1
TGCGCCAGCAGCTCCCTACAGGGGGATGCTTACTTT
CASSSLQGDAYF